These T cell receptor beta chains were read from a single sample in a study of identical twins. One entry per CDR3 protein results from TCRdb running MiXCR on the 5' RACE reads. This table holds roughly 1,500,000 distinct CDR3 sequences, 32% found once. The sample consisted of cord blood. These receptors originate from a newborn girl in good health. CDR3s include the opening cysteine and the closing phenylalanine or tryptophan. The order of the fields is clone size, V gene, D gene, J gene, CDR3 DNA, CDR3 protein. D genes are given only for firm matches. Not all rows give a size; the values are once, few, many and, for expanded clones, a class.

>-|TRBV20-1|TRBD2|TRBJ2-7
TGCAGTGCAAACCCCGGGACTAGCGGGTACTACAATGAGCAGTACTTC
CSANPGTSGYYNEQYF
>-|TRBV11-1|TRBD2|TRBJ2-1
TGTGCCAGCAGCTTAAACGTTGGTAGCGGGGGGCCAAACCCCTACAATGAGCAGTTCTTC
CASSLNVGSGGPNPYNEQFF
>few|TRBV12-3/TRBV12-4|-|TRBJ2-5
TGTGCCAGCAGTTTACGACAGTTTGAGACCCAGTACTTC
CASSLRQFETQYF
>few|TRBV7-2|TRBD2|TRBJ2-2
TGTGCCAGCAGCTTAGCGCGTCTAGCGGGTGGGGAGCTGTTTTTT
CASSLARLAGGELFF
>few|TRBV7-9|-|TRBJ1-2
TGTGCCAGCAGCCTAAGCGACAGGATCTATGGCTACACCTTC
CASSLSDRIYGYTF
>many|TRBV10-3|TRBD2|TRBJ2-3
TGTGCCATCAGCCGAACTAGCGGACTCCAAACAGATACGCAGTATTTT
CAISRTSGLQTDTQYF
>-|TRBV28|-|TRBJ2-5
TGTGCCAGCAGTGTCCAGCCGTTCCAAGAGACCCAGTACTTC
CASSVQPFQETQYF
>few|TRBV7-8|-|TRBJ2-5
TGTGCCAGCACCCTAGCGCGACGACAAGAGACCCAGTACTTC
CASTLARRQETQYF
>-|TRBV20-1|TRBD2|TRBJ2-4
TGCAGTGCGAGCGGGAGGGCCTCCTACAATGAGCAGTACTTC
CSASGRASYNEQYF
>once|TRBV4-1|TRBD2|TRBJ2-1
TGCGCCAGCAGCCAATTGGGACTAGCGGGGTACAATGAGCGGTTCTTC
CASSQLGLAGYNERFF
>-|TRBV28|TRBD2|TRBJ2-7
TGTGAGACAGGGACTAGCGGGAGGGCCGTGGGCGAGCAGTACTTC
CETGTSGRAVGEQYF
>many|TRBV29-1|-|TRBJ2-7
TGCAGCGTTGTAGCCAGCTCCTACGAGCAGTACTTC
CSVVASSYEQYF
>-|TRBV7-9|-|TRBJ1-4
TGTGCCAGCAGCTTAATGGAGGGTGAAAAACTGTTTTTT
CASSLMEGEKLFF
>few|TRBV7-2|TRBD2|TRBJ2-4
TGTGCCAGCAGCTTCAAGCGGGACCAGCAGTACTTC
CASSFKRDQQYF
>-|TRBV4-1|-|TRBJ1-2
TGCGCCAGCAGGGACACTACTAACTATGGCTACACCTTC
CASRDTTNYGYTF
>-|TRBV15|-|TRBJ2-7
TGTGCCACCAGCAGAGCCTCGACAGAGTTTAGCACCTACGAGCAGTACTTC
CATSRASTEFSTYEQYF
>-|TRBV20-1|-|TRBJ2-7
TGCAGTGCTTGGAGGGGGACATCCTACGAGCAGTACTTC
CSAWRGTSYEQYF
>-|TRBV5-5|-|TRBJ1-2
TGTGCCAGCTCCACGACATGGGCAGACAATGGCTACACCTTC
CASSTTWADNGYTF
>-|TRBV27|-|TRBJ1-1
TGTGCCAGCAGTTTATCGAAGGGGGGGCTAAGCACTAAAGCTTTCTTT
CASSLSKGGLSTKAFF
>few|TRBV27|-|TRBJ1-4
TGTGCCAGCAGGTCCCGTAATGAAAAACTGTTTTTT
CASRSRNEKLFF
>-|TRBV24-1|-|TRBJ1-2
TGTGCCACCAGTATCAGACAGTCCTATGGCTACACCTTC
CATSIRQSYGYTF
>few|TRBV7-2|TRBD2|TRBJ2-1
TGTGCCAGCAGCTTAGCTTCGACTAGCGTATCGAATGAGCAGTTCTTC
CASSLASTSVSNEQFF
>many|TRBV10-3|TRBD1|TRBJ1-2
TGTGCCATCAGTGAGTCGGGACAGGTCCCCTCTAACTATGGCTACACCTTC
CAISESGQVPSNYGYTF
>-|TRBV12-3/TRBV12-4|TRBD2|TRBJ2-1
TGTGCCAGCACGAGACTAGCGGGAGAACCTGAGCAGTTCTTC
CASTRLAGEPEQFF
>-|TRBV29-1|TRBD2|TRBJ2-1
TGCAGCGTTGAAGATCGTGGGACTACCCACTACAATGAGCAGTTCTTC
CSVEDRGTTHYNEQFF
>-|TRBV6-2/TRBV6-3|-|TRBJ2-7
TGTGCCAGCAGTTACTCTCGAGGCGGGGGCCATCACGAGCAGTACTTC
CASSYSRGGGHHEQYF
>-|TRBV5-1|TRBD1|TRBJ2-7
TGCGCCAGCAGCTTCGGGACAGGGGGAATCAACGAGCAGTACTTC
CASSFGTGGINEQYF
>few|TRBV28|TRBD1|TRBJ2-5
TGTGCCAGCAGTTTTTTTGGACAGGGGGAAGAGACCCAGTACTTC
CASSFFGQGEETQYF
>few|TRBV20-1|-|TRBJ2-1
TGCAGTGCTAGACGACAGCGTATTAGCTCCTACAATGAGCAGTTCTTC
CSARRQRISSYNEQFF
>few|TRBV5-6|-|TRBJ2-1
TGTGCCAGCAGCTTGACCACCGCGGAGCAGTTCTTC
CASSLTTAEQFF
>-|TRBV14|-|TRBJ1-1
TGTGCCAGCAGCCAAGATTTGCGGGGCTGGGCTGAAGCTTTCTTT
CASSQDLRGWAEAFF